These 18 T cell receptor beta chains originate from one sample sequenced in a study of blood T cell repertoires in COVID-19. TCRdb's table, derived via immunoSEQ multiplex PCR, lists solely in-frame clones and lacks some. The table includes a few hundred thousand clones, approximately 83% detected once. Sample: peripheral blood. These receptors were obtained from a man under 40 who had recovered from COVID-19.

This rearrangement joins TRBV19 to TRBJ2-3; no reliable D call. V gave up 6 bases and J gave up 0 bases, with 7 bases separating them. The CDR3 runs 13 residues. Germline loops: CDR1 LNHDA, CDR2 SQIVND (reference sequence). The chain's CDR3 is CASSWASTDTQYF. CDR3 bases: TGTGCCAGTAGCTGGGCTAGCACAGATACGCAGTATTTT.

This chain joins TRBV7-2 and TRBJ2-3, with a weak D call TRBD2 (6 bases). Per germline, CDR1 SGHTA and CDR2 FQGNSA. Between the trimmed V and J ends, which lost 5 bases and 5 bases, there was a span of 20 bases. The CDR3 loop spans 16 amino acids. DNA of the CDR3: TGTGCCAGCAGCGTAAGTGTCGGAGCGGGCCGAGATACGCAGTATTTT. Protein product: CASSVSVGAGRDTQYF.

The chain joins TRBV28 to TRBJ1-1, with TRBD1 matching 8 bases. Germline V CDR1 and CDR2: MDHEN, SYDVKM. This CDR3 is built from 14 residues. V lost 2 bases, J lost 4 bases, and 3 bases stayed unmatched. CDR3 in DNA: TGTGCCAGCAGTTTACCCACAGGGGGCACTGAAGCTTTCTTT. This codes for CASSLPTGGTEAFF.

The chain recombines TRBV9 with TRBJ2-4, with D perhaps TRBD2 (7 bases). From germline, CDR1 is SGDLS and CDR2 YYNGEE. V was pared by 6 bases and J by 5 bases, with 15 bases between. This CDR3 is built from 14 residues. CDR3 bases: TGTGCCAGCACGGAGGGGGGGCACGAAAACATTCAGTACTTC. Its protein product is CASTEGGHENIQYF.

This sequence joins TRBV7-9 and TRBJ1-2, with 7 nucleotides matching TRBD1. CDR1 is SEHNR and CDR2 is FQNEAQ in the germline V gene (reference sequence). The J segment lost 3 bases and the V segment lost 5 bases, leaving 6 bases of the junction unmatched. The CDR3 length is 14 residues. CDR3 DNA sequence: TGTGCCAGCAGCGAGGGACAGAGTCACTATGGCTACACCTTC. Residues: CASSEGQSHYGYTF.

This chain uses TRBV4-1 with TRBJ1-4, with 7 bases lining up with TRBD1. Germline assignment: CDR1 MGHRA and CDR2 YSYEKL. After removal of 1 base from V and 2 bases from J, the junction contained 7 bases not matched to a gene. The CDR3 spans 17 residues. CDR3 sequence: CASSQGQGGFTNEKLFF. In DNA form, the CDR3 reads TGCGCCAGCAGCCAAGGACAGGGAGGATTCACTAATGAAAAACTGTTTTTT.

The chain combines TRBV27 with TRBJ2-3, with TRBD1 identical over 7 bases. Germline CDR1 reads MNHEY; CDR2 reads SMNVEV (reference sequence). The length of the CDR3 is 13 residues. Germline trimming cut 2 bases from V and 6 bases from J; bases unmatched to any gene: 2. CDR3 residues: CASSLVQGDTQYF. As DNA, the CDR3 is TGTGCCAGCAGTTTAGTACAGGGGGATACGCAGTATTTT.

The V call is TRBV2, the J call TRBJ1-2, with 8 positions matching TRBD1. In germline, CDR1 is SNHLY, CDR2 FYNNEI. V was clipped by 3 bases and J by 0 bases; unmatched bases: 6. This CDR3 comprises 16 residues. The DNA for the CDR3 is TGTGCCAGCAGTGAGGGACAGGAACCTTCTAACTATGGCTACACCTTC. This translates into CASSEGQEPSNYGYTF.

V usage is TRBV3-1 (or the pseudogene TRBV3-2) and J usage is TRBJ2-3; 8 bases are a match to TRBD2. V lost 3 bases, J lost 4 bases, and 12 bases stayed unmatched. The germline V gene has CDR1 LGHDT and CDR2 YNNKEL (reference sequence). The CDR3 consists of 17 residues. The CDR3 sequence is CASSHPLGGGHPDTQYF. The CDR3 DNA reads as TGTGCCAGCAGCCACCCTCTCGGGGGGGGGCATCCAGATACGCAGTATTTT.

The J gene is TRBJ1-4, the V gene TRBV2; no reliable D call. The CDR3 length is 14 residues. The germline V gene has CDR1 SNHLY and CDR2 FYNNEI. Deletions cut 7 bases from V and 7 bases from J, with 16 bases between. The DNA of the CDR3 is TGTGCCAGCACCCCTCGAGGGAGGGCTGAAAAACTGTTTTTT. It encodes CASTPRGRAEKLFF.

The chain joins TRBV6-5 to TRBJ1-1; D is perhaps TRBD1 (5 bases). Deletions cut 6 bases from V and 1 base from J, with 12 bases between. CDR1 is MNHEY, CDR2 SVGAGI, per germline. The CDR3 extends over 14 amino acids. The CDR3 loop is CASREGTGNTEAFF. DNA of the CDR3: TGTGCCAGCAGGGAGGGCACAGGGAACACTGAAGCTTTCTTT.

The genes are TRBV7-2 and TRBJ2-1; tentative D call: TRBD1 (5 bases). The CDR3 has 15 residues. The germline V and J ends were trimmed by 5 bases and 8 bases, with 19 bases remaining between them. The V gene's germline CDR1 is SGHTA and CDR2 FQGNSA. In nucleotides, the CDR3 is TGTGCCAGCAGCCAAAATCAGGGTGCCCGCGATGAGCAGTTCTTC. Protein sequence: CASSQNQGARDEQFF.

V usage is TRBV29-1 and J usage is TRBJ1-1; TRBD1 is a possible D gene (6 bases). V was clipped by 4 bases and J by 2 bases, with 20 bases between them. The V gene's germline CDR1 is SQVTM and CDR2 ANQGSEA. This CDR3 contains 16 residues. CDR3 sequence: CSVGGSRGRGNTEAFF. CDR3 DNA: TGCAGCGTTGGGGGCTCCAGGGGCAGGGGAAACACTGAAGCTTTCTTT.

The V and J genes are TRBV3-1 (or the pseudogene TRBV3-2) and TRBJ2-5; possible D gene TRBD2, 5 bases. The V end lost 5 bases, the J end lost 0 bases, and 19 bases lay between the germline ends. The CDR3 is 17 amino acids. CDR1 is LGHDT and CDR2 is YNNKEL in the germline V gene (reference sequence). Here the CDR3 DNA reads TGTGCCAGCAGCAAGAGGGTTTCAGTCGGTTACCAAGAGACCCAGTACTTC. Amino acid sequence: CASSKRVSVGYQETQYF.

The chain couples TRBV29-1 to TRBJ2-5; a weak D match, TRBD2 (6 bases). The CDR3 is 14 amino acids. Germline CDR1 SQVTM, CDR2 ANQGSEA. V was shortened by 4 bases and J by 4 bases, with 16 bases between the two germline ends. The CDR3 DNA reads TGCAGCGTTGGGGGCGTGGCGGGGATAGAGACCCAGTACTTC. This encodes CSVGGVAGIETQYF.

The rearrangement links TRBV2 to TRBJ2-3, with D maybe TRBD2 (6 bases). V lost 0 bases and J 0 bases, leaving 7 bases between the germline ends. The CDR3 loop spans 15 amino acids. Germline loops: CDR1 SNHLY, CDR2 FYNNEI. The DNA of the CDR3 is TGTGCCAGCAGTGAAGCAGGGAGGAGCACAGATACGCAGTATTTT. It is translated as CASSEAGRSTDTQYF.

The chain links TRBV19 to TRBJ1-3; D unclear. The CDR3 contains 14 residues. Trimming pared 3 bases from V and 0 bases from J, leaving 6 bases between. Germline loops: CDR1 LNHDA, CDR2 SQIVND (reference sequence). The CDR3 region has the DNA TGTGCCAGTAGTATGGAGGGCTCTGGAAACACCATATATTTT. Residues: CASSMEGSGNTIYF. Full variable domain (missing parts from reference TRBV19 and TRBJ1-3): DGGITQSPKYLFRKEGQNVTLSCEQNLNHDAMYWYRQDPGQGLRLIYYSQIVNDFQKGDIAEGYSVSREKKESFPLTVTSAQKNPTAFYLCASSMEGSGNTIYFGEGSWLTVV.

The chain is built from TRBV6-5 and TRBJ2-3, with a possible D match to TRBD2 (7 bases). Germline assignment: CDR1 MNHEY and CDR2 SVGAGI. The CDR3 is 15 residues long. V was cut by 6 bases and J by 4 bases, with 17 bases left in between. The CDR3: CASSPPGGAPDTQYF. CDR3 bases: TGTGCCAGCAGCCCGCCTGGGGGGGCCCCAGATACGCAGTATTTT.